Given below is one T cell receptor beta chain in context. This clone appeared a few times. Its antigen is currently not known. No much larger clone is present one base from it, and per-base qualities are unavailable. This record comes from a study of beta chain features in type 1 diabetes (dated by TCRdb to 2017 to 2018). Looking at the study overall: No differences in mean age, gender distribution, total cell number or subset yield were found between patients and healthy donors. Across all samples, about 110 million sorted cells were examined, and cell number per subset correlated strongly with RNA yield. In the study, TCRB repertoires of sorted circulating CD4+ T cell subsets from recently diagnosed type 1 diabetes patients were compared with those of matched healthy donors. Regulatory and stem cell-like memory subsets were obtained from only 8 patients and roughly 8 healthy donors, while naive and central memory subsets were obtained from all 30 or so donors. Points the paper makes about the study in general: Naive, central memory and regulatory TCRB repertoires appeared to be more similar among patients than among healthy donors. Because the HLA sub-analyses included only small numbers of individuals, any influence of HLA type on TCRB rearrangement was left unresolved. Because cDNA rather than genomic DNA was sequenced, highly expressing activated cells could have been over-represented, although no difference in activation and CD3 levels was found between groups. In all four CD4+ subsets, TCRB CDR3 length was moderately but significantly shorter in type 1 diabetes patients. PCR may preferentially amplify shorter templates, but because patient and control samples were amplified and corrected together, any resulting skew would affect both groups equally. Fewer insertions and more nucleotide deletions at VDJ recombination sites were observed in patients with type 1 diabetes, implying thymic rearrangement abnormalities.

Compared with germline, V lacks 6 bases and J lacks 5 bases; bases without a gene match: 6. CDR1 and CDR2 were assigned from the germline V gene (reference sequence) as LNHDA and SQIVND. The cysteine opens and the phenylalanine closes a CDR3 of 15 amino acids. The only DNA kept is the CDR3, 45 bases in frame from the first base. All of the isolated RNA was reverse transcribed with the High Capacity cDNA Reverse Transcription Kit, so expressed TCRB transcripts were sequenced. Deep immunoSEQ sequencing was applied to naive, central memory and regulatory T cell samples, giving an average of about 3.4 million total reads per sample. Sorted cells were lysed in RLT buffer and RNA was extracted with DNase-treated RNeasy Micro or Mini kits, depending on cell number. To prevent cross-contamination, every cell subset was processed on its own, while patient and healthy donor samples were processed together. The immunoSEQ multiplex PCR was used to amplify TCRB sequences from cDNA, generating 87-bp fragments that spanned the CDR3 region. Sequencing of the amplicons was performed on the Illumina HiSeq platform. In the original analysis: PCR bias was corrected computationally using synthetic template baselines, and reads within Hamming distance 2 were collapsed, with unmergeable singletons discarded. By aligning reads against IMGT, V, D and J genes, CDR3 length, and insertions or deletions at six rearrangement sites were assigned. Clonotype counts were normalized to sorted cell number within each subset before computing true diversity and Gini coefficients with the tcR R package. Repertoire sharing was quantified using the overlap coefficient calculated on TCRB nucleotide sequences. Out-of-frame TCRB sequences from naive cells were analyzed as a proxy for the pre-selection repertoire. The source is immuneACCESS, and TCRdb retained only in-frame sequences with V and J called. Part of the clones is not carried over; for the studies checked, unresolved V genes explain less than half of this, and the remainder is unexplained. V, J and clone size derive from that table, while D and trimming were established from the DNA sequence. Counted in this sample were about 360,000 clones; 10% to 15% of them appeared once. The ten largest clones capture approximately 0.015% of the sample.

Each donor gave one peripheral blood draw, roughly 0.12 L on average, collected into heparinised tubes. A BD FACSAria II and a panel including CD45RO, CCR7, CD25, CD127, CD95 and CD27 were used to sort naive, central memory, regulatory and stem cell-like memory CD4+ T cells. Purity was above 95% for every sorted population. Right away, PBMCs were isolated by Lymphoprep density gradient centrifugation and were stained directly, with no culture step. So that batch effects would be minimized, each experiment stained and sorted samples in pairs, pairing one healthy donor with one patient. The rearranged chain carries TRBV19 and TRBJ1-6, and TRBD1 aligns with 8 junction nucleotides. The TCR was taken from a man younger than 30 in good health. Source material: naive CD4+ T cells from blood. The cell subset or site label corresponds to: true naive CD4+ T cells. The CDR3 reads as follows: CASRSRQGNNSPLHF. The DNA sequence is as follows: TGTGCCAGTAGGTCTCGACAGGGGAATAATTCACCCCTCCACTTT.